The present TCR beta chain was sequenced within a study of prognosis after radiotherapy for stage I lung cancer. Using two-round multiplex PCR, the authors amplified TCR beta CDR3 from genomic DNA. Primers specific to each TRBV and TRBJ gene drove first-round PCR. TCRdb redid the calling of the multiplex PCR reads with MiXCR, one entry per CDR3 protein. The table includes about 35,000 distinct CDR3 sequences, 34% detected once. This clonotype was picked up a small number of times. Germline V gene lookup returns CDR1 KGHSH and CDR2 LQKENI. The V gene lost 6 bases and the J gene lost 6 bases, with 25 bases spanning the gap. The CDR3 length is 17 residues.

V gene TRBV18 combines with J gene TRBJ2-3; the D gene is possibly TRBD1 (6 bases). The source of this sequence is a donor over 45 with non-small cell lung cancer. The source was PBMCs, collected before or after stereotactic body radiation therapy (not recorded which). The CDR3 DNA reads TGTGCCAGCTCCGAGTTTGTGGGACATAAGTTCGCTGATACGCAGTATTTT. Its translation: CASSEFVGHKFADTQYF.